The 3 T cell receptor beta chains presented below share a single source sample, sequenced in a study of T cells in tuberculosis. The protocol was immunoSEQ multiplex PCR, while the TCRdb copy is restricted to in-frame clones and leaves out a portion. This table holds around 26,000 clones, roughly nine tenths found once. The sample was PBMCs. Receptors were obtained from a donor aged 10-29 years with latent tuberculosis or without tuberculosis infection. Some clones in this sample may be carry-over from other donors' samples.

The chain couples TRBV6-6 to TRBJ2-2, with TRBD1 matching 7 bases. The CDR3 sequence is 15 residues long. The germline gives CDR1 MNHNY, CDR2 SVGAGI (reference sequence). V was clipped by 6 bases and J by 4 bases; unmatched bases: 8. CDR3 loop: CASRRGQPITGELFF. CDR3 DNA sequence: TGTGCCAGCAGGAGGGGACAGCCCATCACCGGGGAGCTGTTTTTT.

This chain links TRBV28 with TRBJ2-2, with D perhaps TRBD1 (5 bases). In germline, CDR1 is MDHEN, CDR2 SYDVKM. The CDR3 is 15 residues long. Trimming pared 8 bases from V and 6 bases from J, leaving 19 bases between. This chain's CDR3 is CASSHQGLRAGELFF. The CDR3 DNA sequence: TGTGCCAGCTCCCACCAGGGCCTACGGGCCGGGGAGCTGTTTTTT. Full variable domain (rest looked up from reference TRBV28 and TRBJ2-2): DVKVTQSSRYLVKRTGEKVFLECVQDMDHENMFWYRQDPGLGLRLIYFSYDVKMKEKGDIPEGYSVSREKKERFSLILESASTNQTSMYLCASSHQGLRAGELFFGEGSRLTVL.

The chain couples TRBV6-6 to TRBJ2-7, with 7 positions matching TRBD2. The CDR3 spans 13 residues. The V segment lost 7 bases and the J segment 3 bases; nucleotides outside the gene matches: 6. Germline V gene lookup returns CDR1 MNHNY and CDR2 SVGAGI (reference sequence). CDR3 sequence reads: CASILSGNYEQYF. The CDR3 DNA reads TGTGCCAGCATCCTAAGCGGGAACTACGAGCAGTACTTC.